Presented here are 9 T cell receptor beta chains from one specimen sequenced in a study of radiotherapy plus CTLA-4 blockade in lung cancer. The data were produced by immunoSEQ multiplex PCR, yet TCRdb's version contains in-frame clones alone and is incomplete. The sample yields some 74,000 clones, around 82% seen once. The sample consisted of peripheral blood, taken from a patient treated with radiotherapy plus ipilimumab. The receptors here all came from a human donor with non-small cell lung cancer who had a complete response to radiotherapy plus ipilimumab.

This sequence joins TRBV19 and TRBJ2-3; 9 nucleotides align to TRBD1. Germline-derived CDR1 and CDR2 are LNHDA and SQIVND (reference sequence). J gave up 4 bases and V 4 bases, and 3 bases lay outside the gene matches. The CDR3 length is 14 residues. The DNA of the CDR3 is TGTGCCAGTAGTACACAGGGGGCCGCAGATACGCAGTATTTT. This gives the protein CASSTQGAADTQYF.

This chain uses TRBV14 with TRBJ2-7, with D hard to call. This CDR3 region has 13 residues. Germline CDR1 and CDR2: SGHDN and FVKESK. Trimming took 0 bases from V and 10 from J, leaving 13 bases between them. The CDR3 DNA follows: TGTGCCAGCAGCCAAGACCGGTGGGCCGAACAGTACTTC. Translating gives CASSQDRWAEQYF.

In the case of this clone: An end of the junction does not agree with germline; a read error may underlie this. The V gene is TRBV7-7, the J gene TRBJ1-3, with D possibly matching TRBD1 (6 bases). The CDR3 totals 19 residues. Germline CDR1 reads SSHAT; CDR2 reads FNYEAQ (reference sequence). CDR3 nucleotide sequence: TGTGCTAGCAGCTTAGCGTCTCCACAGGGACCACGCTCTGGAAACACCATATATTTT. This codes for CASSLASPQGPRSGNTIYF.

The gene calls are TRBV6-1 and TRBJ1-4, with D tentatively TRBD1 (6 bases). CDR3 size: 13 residues. CDR1 is MNHNS and CDR2 is SASEGT in the germline V gene. With 5 bases removed from V and 8 bases from J, the gap between germline ends came to 12 bases. CDR3 coding DNA: TGTGCCAGCAGTCGGGACATGGGGGAAAAACTGTTTTTT. Its translation: CASSRDMGEKLFF.

This rearrangement joins TRBV7-9 to TRBJ1-5; D is ambiguous. In germline, CDR1 is SEHNR, CDR2 FQNEAQ (reference sequence). This CDR3 spans 12 amino acids. V was trimmed by 5 bases and J by 5 bases, leaving 7 bases between them. The CDR3 DNA is TGTGCCAGCAGCGGCGGGGATCAGCCCCAGCATTTT. Translation gives CASSGGDQPQHF.

J is TRBJ1-3 and V is TRBV7-9; D not certain. The CDR3 extends over 12 amino acids. V lost 7 bases and J lost 7, with 11 bases in between. Germline V gene sequence: CDR1 SEHNR, CDR2 FQNEAQ (reference sequence). The CDR3 DNA reads TGTGCCAGCATCGGCAGAAGCAACACCATATATTTT. Protein product: CASIGRSNTIYF.

The chain joins TRBV9 to TRBJ2-3, with 9 bases identical to TRBD2. V shed 0 bases, J shed 0 bases, and the junction held 2 bases outside the gene matches. Germline V gene data show CDR1 as SGDLS and CDR2 as YYNGEE. The CDR3 consists of 16 residues. The CDR3 loop reads CASSVVTSGSTDTQYF. The CDR3 DNA is TGTGCCAGCAGCGTAGTAACTAGCGGGAGCACAGATACGCAGTATTTT. The full variable domain, rest sourced from reference TRBV9 and TRBJ2-3, is DSGVTQTPKHLITATGQRVTLRCSPRSGDLSVYWYQQSLDQGLQFLIQYYNGEERAKGNILERFSAQQFPDLHSELNLSSLELGDSALYFCASSVVTSGSTDTQYFGPGTRLTVL.

The CDR3 loop is CASSPGGWGDSPLHF. CDR3 DNA sequence: TGCGCCAGCAGCCCGGGGGGATGGGGTGATTCACCCCTCCACTTT. The V gene is TRBV4-1, the J gene TRBJ1-6; possible D gene TRBD1, 5 bases. The germline gives CDR1 MGHRA, CDR2 YSYEKL. Trimming took off 4 bases at V and 8 bases at J, with 15 bases between the two ends. The CDR3 is 15 residues long.

In this sample, this clone turned up a few times. The J gene is TRBJ1-3, the V gene TRBV5-4, with a possible D match to TRBD1 (6 bases). CDR1 is SGHNT, CDR2 YYREEE, per germline (reference sequence). CDR3 length equals 17 residues. V shed 2 bases and J shed 0 bases, with 15 bases lying between them. DNA for the CDR3: TGTGCCAGCAGCTTTGGACAGATGTACTCCTCTGGAAACACCATATATTTT. Its translation is CASSFGQMYSSGNTIYF.